Included here is one T cell receptor (beta chain) sequence, with context. These data are taken from a study of CD8 T cells in Susac syndrome. The germline gives CDR1 SEHNR, CDR2 FQNEAQ (reference sequence). This CDR3 spans 15 amino acids. V was clipped by 5 bases and J by 0 bases, with 11 bases between them. RNA totalling about 0.45 to 1 ug underwent reverse transcription with random hexamers. Each CDR3 protein is one row after TCRdb ran MiXCR on the immunoSEQ multiplex PCR reads. Among about 300,000 distinct CDR3 sequences listed, 65% to 90% were seen once. This clonotype originated in a human donor with multiple sclerosis. The chain recombines TRBV7-9 with TRBJ1-3, with D unresolved. Source material: CD8+ T cells from PBMCs. CDR3 DNA sequence: TGTGCCAGCAGCCCCCCTGGTTCCTCTGGAAACACCATATATTTT. Its translation is CASSPPGSSGNTIYF.